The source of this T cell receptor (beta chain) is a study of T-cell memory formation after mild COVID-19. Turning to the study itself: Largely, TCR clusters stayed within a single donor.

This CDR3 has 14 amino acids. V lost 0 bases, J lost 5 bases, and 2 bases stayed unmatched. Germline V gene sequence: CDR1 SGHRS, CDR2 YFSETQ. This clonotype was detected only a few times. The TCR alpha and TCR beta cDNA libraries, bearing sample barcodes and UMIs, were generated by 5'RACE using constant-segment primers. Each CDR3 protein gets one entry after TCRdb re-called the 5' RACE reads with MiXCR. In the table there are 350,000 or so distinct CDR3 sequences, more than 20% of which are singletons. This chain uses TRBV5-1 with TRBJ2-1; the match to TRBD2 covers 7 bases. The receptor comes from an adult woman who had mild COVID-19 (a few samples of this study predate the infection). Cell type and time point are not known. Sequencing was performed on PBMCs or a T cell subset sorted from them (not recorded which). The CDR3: CASSLVGLNNEQFF. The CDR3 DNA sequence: TGCGCCAGCAGCTTGGTGGGACTAAACAATGAGCAGTTCTTC.